This TCR beta chain was sequenced for a study of blood T cell repertoires in COVID-19 (TCRdb year 2020). Turning to the overall study: Collaborator samples came from the United States, Italy and Spain and covered acute and convalescent phases of COVID-19. The prospective study material was composed of cDNA or gDNA derived from T cells, B-cell-depleted T cells, or PBMCs. A de-identified subject ID, COVID-19 status, age in years and sex were almost always included in the sample metadata. Subjects who had been exposed to COVID-19, were actively infected with it, or had recovered from it provided the deeply sampled blood TCRbeta repertoires that made up the dataset. The repertoires were released in a freely available public database meant as a resource for research on the immune response to SARS-CoV-2. The samples were drawn from two sources: the first 160 participants of the ongoing ImmuneRACE study, and 1,000 to 1,500 subjects contributed by 6 global collaborators. Where available, HLA class I and class II types were taken from metadata supplied by the sample provider and were not determined by assay-based typing.

Another Seattle source contributed samples from volunteer blood donors who had recovered from COVID-19. The collaborating institutions used their own protocols to collect whole blood in K2EDTA tubes. For TCRbeta analysis, collaborator samples were shipped as frozen whole blood, as isolated PBMCs, or as DNA extracted from either sample type. For this clone: The clone's antigen remains unknown. No base qualities exist here, and no much larger clone lies one base off it.

The CDR3, cysteine through phenylalanine, is 14 amino acids long. Just CDR3 DNA is preserved here, 42 bases in frame from base 1. For this chain, trimming is 2 bases at the V end and 3 bases at the J end, and the number of junction bases without a gene match is 4. CDR1 and CDR2 (MNHEY, SVGAGI) derive from the germline V gene. TCRbeta CDR3 regions were amplified from genomic DNA by means of the immunoSEQ Assay, a bias-controlled multiplex PCR. The authors' analysis ran thus. The number of nucleated cells in each sample was estimated by amplification of reference gene primers within the assay. To quantify the absolute abundance of each unique TCRbeta CDR3 rearrangement, sequence reads were collapsed and filtered. For each sample, productive Simpson clonality was calculated as the square root of Simpson's diversity index across productive rearrangements. Sourced from immuneACCESS, this table was stored by TCRdb with only in-frame sequences that have V and J called. A share of the clones is absent; for the studies checked, an unresolved V gene accounts for under half, and the remainder has no known explanation. V and J calls and clone size come straight from that table; D and trimming were deduced from the DNA. This sample gives hundreds of thousands of clones in total; 86% of them show up just once. The top ten hold roughly 1.9% of the sample.

General study outcomes and caveats: How much clinical and demographic metadata was included differed by source and by participant, and the metadata was provided uncurated.

The V and J genes are TRBV6-5 and TRBJ2-7; the central 7 bases match TRBD2. The receptor was isolated from a woman aged 30 to 39 who had recovered from COVID-19. Input material: peripheral blood. The bases read TGTGCCAGCAGTTACGATGCGGGGGACTACGAGCAGTACTTC. The resulting protein is CASSYDAGDYEQYF.